This T cell receptor (beta chain) came from a study of control samples from healthy donors and cancer patients. Assay used: immunoSEQ multiplex PCR; TCRdb lists only in-frame clones, some missing. The data hold tens of thousands of clones, with about 85% observed a single time. Germline-derived CDR1 and CDR2 are KGHSH and LQKENI. The ends were cut back, 9 bases at V and 0 bases at J, with 11 bases in the middle. This CDR3 comprises 13 residues. This sequence joins TRBV18 and TRBJ1-1, with D perhaps matching TRBD1 (5 bases). Sequencing was carried out using blood. The TCR originated in a man aged 25-45 years in good health. CDR3 in amino acids: CASGRGMNTEAFF. CDR3 DNA: TGTGCCAGTGGCCGGGGGATGAACACTGAAGCTTTCTTT.